This TCR beta chain was found in a study of radiation and T cells in renal cell carcinoma. Study-level information: Nephrectomy followed 15 Gy stereotactic body radiation by 4 weeks. Study results and limitations: Pretreatment tumor biopsies were lacking, so baseline clonotypes are unknown.

Germline-derived CDR1 and CDR2 are MNHNS and SASEGT. There are 15 residues in the CDR3. Trimming cost V 5 bases and J 6 bases, with 17 bases left between them. Specified time point: blood 2 weeks post-SBRT. Treatment described: 15 Gy SBRT to primary tumor, nephrectomy 4 weeks later. As to this clone: The antigen remains undetermined.

Produced via immunoSEQ multiplex PCR; TCRdb's table is partial and in-frame only. Found here are fewer than 55,000 clones, about 80% of them singletons; the top ten hold about 30%. The chain joins TRBV6-1 to TRBJ2-1, with D unclear. The receptor comes from a woman aged 70-85 years with renal cell carcinoma. Sequencing was performed on blood, taken from a patient whose treatment included radiotherapy and nephrectomy. CDR3 bases: TGTGCCAGCAGTAGAGGACCAGATACGGGCAATGAGCAGTTCTTC. Translation gives CASSRGPDTGNEQFF.